This record looks at one T cell receptor (beta chain) sequence and its context. The antigen is not known. One end of the junction does not line up with germline, which may come from a read error. This entry is derived from a study of shared clonotypes between healthy human individuals. Study observations and caveats: It was observed that about 5% of naive CD4 clonotypes were shared across a few donors.

Naive CD8 populations comprised CD45RO-negative cells positively selected for CCR7, excluding terminally differentiated effector memory CD45RA+ cells. The germline CDR1 and CDR2 sequences are MNHNS and SASEGT. The CDR3 is 15 residues long. The data were produced by immunoSEQ multiplex PCR, yet TCRdb's version contains in-frame clones alone and is incomplete. The sample yields approximately 2,200,000 clones, roughly 91% seen once. The rearrangement joins TRBV6-1 to TRBJ2-5; the match to TRBD2 covers 9 bases. The TCR originated in a man younger than 30 in good health. Some clones in this sample may be carry-over from other donors' samples. Sequencing was carried out using naive CD8+ T cells from PBMCs. CDR3 sequence: CGSRALAGRQETQYF. The CDR3 DNA reads TGCGGTAGTAGGGCACTAGCGGGCCGCCAAGAGACCCAGTACTTC.